Listed below are T cell receptor beta chains from one sample, sequenced in a study of blood T cell repertoires in COVID-19. Some clones are missing from TCRdb's copy, which holds only in-frame ones; the method was immunoSEQ multiplex PCR. This sample yields 350,000 to 400,000 clones, of which 89% are seen a single time; around 3% belongs to the top ten. Material for sequencing was peripheral blood. These receptors all stem from a young woman with COVID-19, enrolled during active disease. Both conserved end residues are part of each CDR3. D genes are given only for firm matches. Clone size, where shown, is once, few, many, or a class for clones that have expanded.

V: TRBV10-3
size: .
D: TRBD2
J: TRBJ2-3
CDR3: CATGGADTQYF
DNA: TGTGCCACGGGGGGGGCTGATACGCAGTATTTT

V: TRBV5-1
size: .
D: .
J: TRBJ2-3
CDR3: CASSSGDSTDTQYF
DNA: TGCGCCAGCAGCTCGGGGGACAGCACAGATACGCAGTATTTT

V: TRBV5-1
size: .
D: .
J: TRBJ1-3
CDR3: CASSGDPASGNTIYF
DNA: TGCGCCAGCAGCGGAGACCCAGCCTCTGGAAACACCATATATTTT

V: TRBV19
size: .
D: .
J: TRBJ2-3
CDR3: CASTDGAPLSTDTQYF
DNA: TGTGCCAGTACCGATGGGGCGCCGCTGAGCACAGATACGCAGTATTTT

V: TRBV28
size: .
D: .
J: TRBJ1-6
CDR3: CASTMGALGNSPLHF
DNA: TGTGCCAGCACTATGGGGGCTCTAGGGAATTCACCCCTCCACTTT

V: TRBV7-9
size: .
D: .
J: TRBJ1-3
CDR3: CASSLGLFMERTIYF
DNA: TGTGCCAGCAGCCTGGGACTCTTTATGGAGCGCACCATATATTTT

V: TRBV18
size: .
D: TRBD1
J: TRBJ1-1
CDR3: CASSLFRQGNTEAFF
DNA: TGTGCCAGCTCACTCTTTAGACAGGGGAACACTGAAGCTTTCTTT

V: TRBV5-1
size: .
D: TRBD1
J: TRBJ1-1
CDR3: CASSFNRGRTEAFF
DNA: TGCGCCAGCAGCTTCAACAGGGGGCGCACTGAAGCTTTCTTT

V: TRBV7-2
size: .
D: TRBD2
J: TRBJ2-2
CDR3: CASSLYYSGVADTGELFF
DNA: TGTGCCAGCAGCTTGTACTATAGCGGGGTTGCGGACACCGGGGAGCTGTTTTTT

V: TRBV10-1
size: .
D: TRBD2
J: TRBJ2-1
CDR3: CASTEEWVSGRARRNEQFF
DNA: TGCGCCAGCACCGAGGAGTGGGTTAGCGGGAGGGCCCGGCGCAATGAGCAGTTCTTC

V: TRBV4-3
size: .
D: .
J: TRBJ1-1
CDR3: CASSPNNSGRPPSTEAFF
DNA: TGCGCCAGCAGCCCAAACAATAGCGGCAGGCCACCATCGACTGAAGCTTTCTTT

V: TRBV13
size: .
D: TRBD2
J: TRBJ2-3
CDR3: CASSRLAGSTDTQYF
DNA: TGTGCCAGCAGCAGATTAGCGGGGAGCACAGATACGCAGTATTTT

V: TRBV6-5
size: .
D: .
J: TRBJ2-1
CDR3: CASNTRDYNEQFF
DNA: TGTGCCAGCAACACCAGGGACTACAATGAGCAGTTCTTC

V: TRBV3-1/TRBV3-2
size: .
D: .
J: TRBJ1-3
CDR3: CASSQTYPGVRSGNTIYF
DNA: TGTGCCAGCAGCCAAACCTACCCCGGGGTCCGATCTGGAAACACCATATATTTT

V: TRBV6-2/TRBV6-3
size: .
D: .
J: TRBJ1-2
CDR3: CASSRGGRFHGYTF
DNA: TGTGCCAGCAGCCGCGGAGGACGGTTTCATGGCTACACCTTC

V: TRBV9
size: .
D: TRBD1
J: TRBJ2-5
CDR3: CASSVETGVPSTQYF
DNA: TGTGCCAGCAGCGTAGAGACAGGGGTTCCGTCGACCCAGTACTTC

V: TRBV19
size: .
D: .
J: TRBJ1-1
CDR3: CARPDKGPKGFF
DNA: TGTGCCCGTCCCGATAAGGGGCCAAAGGGTTTCTTT

V: TRBV4-3
size: .
D: TRBD1
J: TRBJ1-2
CDR3: CASSQAGAGGVYGYTF
DNA: TGCGCCAGCAGCCAAGCCGGTGCAGGGGGCGTCTATGGCTACACCTTC

V: TRBV3-1/TRBV3-2
size: .
D: TRBD2
J: TRBJ2-3
CDR3: CASRGTSGSADTQYF
DNA: TGTGCCAGCAGAGGGACTAGCGGGAGCGCAGATACGCAGTATTTT

V: TRBV4-1
size: few
D: .
J: TRBJ2-7
CDR3: CASTGAYEQYF
DNA: TGCGCCAGCACGGGGGCCTACGAGCAGTACTTC

V: TRBV29-1
size: once
D: TRBD1
J: TRBJ1-2
CDR3: CSVEQGTNYGYTF
DNA: TGCAGCGTAGAACAGGGGACTAACTATGGCTACACCTTC

V: TRBV5-1
size: .
D: .
J: TRBJ1-1
CDR3: CASSTVAGANTEAFF
DNA: TGCGCCAGCAGCACCGTCGCGGGGGCGAACACTGAAGCTTTCTTT

V: TRBV2
size: .
D: .
J: TRBJ2-7
CDR3: CASSGGTIDTYEQYF
DNA: TGTGCCAGCAGTGGGGGGACAATTGATACCTACGAGCAGTACTTC

V: TRBV4-3
size: .
D: .
J: TRBJ2-3
CDR3: CASSQEGLPGDTQYF
DNA: TGCGCCAGCAGCCAAGAGGGACTTCCAGGAGATACGCAGTATTTT

V: TRBV7-8
size: .
D: .
J: TRBJ2-5
CDR3: CASSTILSGTWYF
DNA: TGTGCCAGCAGCACTATCCTGTCGGGGACATGGTACTTC

V: TRBV5-1
size: .
D: .
J: TRBJ1-3
CDR3: CASSLGEVPGNTIYF
DNA: TGCGCCAGCAGCTTGGGGGAGGTCCCTGGAAACACCATATATTTT

V: TRBV4-2
size: .
D: TRBD2
J: TRBJ2-2
CDR3: CASSQDPSGGFNTGELFF
DNA: TGTGCCAGCAGCCAAGACCCTAGCGGGGGGTTCAACACCGGGGAGCTGTTTTTT

V: TRBV5-6
size: .
D: .
J: TRBJ1-2
CDR3: CASARTGYGYTF
DNA: TGTGCCAGCGCTAGGACTGGGTATGGCTACACCTTC

V: TRBV4-1
size: .
D: .
J: TRBJ1-4
CDR3: CASSQVRRRRANEKLFF
DNA: TGCGCCAGCAGCCAAGTTCGTAGAAGGAGGGCTAATGAAAAACTGTTTTTT

V: TRBV3-1/TRBV3-2
size: few
D: .
J: TRBJ1-1
CDR3: CASSRGNTEAFF
DNA: TGTGCCAGCAGCCGGGGCAACACTGAAGCTTTCTTT

V: TRBV29-1
size: once
D: .
J: TRBJ2-1
CDR3: CSVEDGLGPYNEQFF
DNA: TGCAGCGTTGAAGATGGTTTGGGCCCCTACAATGAGCAGTTCTTC

V: TRBV6-4
size: .
D: TRBD2
J: TRBJ2-3
CDR3: CASSEGAGGTDTQYF
DNA: TGTGCCAGCAGTGAAGGGGCGGGGGGAACAGATACGCAGTATTTT

V: TRBV7-2
size: .
D: .
J: TRBJ1-2
CDR3: CASSLRNSGVAGDYGYTF
DNA: TGTGCCAGCAGCTTACGGAACTCAGGGGTGGCGGGGGATTATGGCTACACCTTC

V: TRBV11-3
size: .
D: .
J: TRBJ2-1
CDR3: CASSLRGVGGSPTYNEQFF
DNA: TGTGCCAGCAGCTTAAGGGGGGTCGGCGGGAGCCCTACCTACAATGAGCAGTTCTTC

V: TRBV11-2
size: .
D: .
J: TRBJ2-7
CDR3: CASSPRGQFLSYEQYF
DNA: TGTGCCAGCAGCCCTCGTGGACAGTTCCTCTCCTACGAGCAGTACTTC

V: TRBV15
size: .
D: TRBD2
J: TRBJ2-5
CDR3: CATSRDVRGGQETQYF
DNA: TGTGCCACCAGCAGAGATGTCCGGGGGGGCCAAGAGACCCAGTACTTC

V: TRBV27
size: .
D: .
J: TRBJ1-2
CDR3: CASSFTRETSYGYTF
DNA: TGTGCCAGCTCTTTTACGAGGGAAACCTCCTATGGCTACACCTTC

V: TRBV3-1/TRBV3-2
size: .
D: .
J: TRBJ2-5
CDR3: CASSRGFSGQETQYF
DNA: TGTGCCAGCAGCCGGGGTTTTAGCGGTCAAGAGACCCAGTACTTC

V: TRBV19
size: once
D: TRBD1
J: TRBJ2-7
CDR3: CASSIRDRGPYEQYF
DNA: TGTGCCAGTAGTATCCGGGACAGGGGACCCTACGAGCAGTACTTC

V: TRBV18
size: .
D: TRBD1
J: TRBJ1-1
CDR3: CASSHGTGVAGTEAFF
DNA: TGTGCCAGCTCCCACGGGACAGGGGTGGCGGGCACTGAAGCTTTCTTT

V: TRBV30
size: .
D: TRBD2
J: TRBJ2-1
CDR3: CAWTESGTSGTHEQFF
DNA: TGTGCCTGGACCGAATCCGGGACTAGCGGGACGCATGAGCAGTTCTTC